This TCR beta chain emerged from a study of human T cells and chemical hapten exposure. Overall study: Alopecia areata, totalis or universalis was found in mostly female patients.

CDR3 length: 13 amino acids. Study-level points and caveats: Expanded TCRs formed significantly more large CDR3 similarity clusters than controls.

This clonotype has only a few counts. Its antigen is undetermined. Stated time point: patch test 1, 2 weeks after DPC sensitization. Treatment of the sample: therapeutic diphenylcyclopropenone sensitization with weekly scalp DPC. From the RACE reads, TCRdb called clonotypes with MiXCR, one entry per CDR3 protein. The sample consists of around 100,000 distinct CDR3 sequences, approximately 9.9% of them appearing once. The V and J genes are TRBV12-3 or TRBV12-4 and TRBJ1-2, with D possibly matching TRBD1 (5 bases). The receptor comes from a woman between 40 and 50 years old with alopecia areata. Some clones in this sample may be carry-over from other donors' samples. This specimen consisted of whole blood, obtained in connection with sensitization to the hapten diphenylcyclopropenone (DPC). CDR3 sequence reads: CATREGEDYGYTF. The CDR3 nucleotides read TGTGCAACCAGGGAGGGTGAGGATTATGGCTACACCTTC.